This T cell receptor beta chain was observed in a study of vaccination effects on CD4 cells after COVID-19. General study results and limits: Limitations: small convalescent group and missing early post-infection timepoints.

On this clone: What it binds is not known.

Germline V lookup: CDR1 MNHEY, CDR2 SVGAGI. V lost 2 bases to trimming and J lost 5 bases, with 16 bases between them. The CDR3 consists of 16 residues. When ten to eleven days of culture had elapsed, CD4+ T cells were isolated. It was two doses of either the BNT162b2 or mRNA-1273 vaccine that participants received. Researchers swapped half the medium for IL-2 medium on both days 3 and 7. Data came from immunoSEQ multiplex PCR; TCRdb stores just in-frame clones and leaves some out. This table holds about 47,000 clones, roughly 70% found once. This sequence originates from a human donor who received a COVID-19 vaccine. The chain has TRBV6-5 and TRBJ2-1; the D call may be TRBD1 or TRBD2 (5 bases each). Here the sequenced sample was CD4+ T cells from PBMCs cultured without peptide, taken after COVID-19 vaccination. CDR3 nucleotide sequence: TGTGCCAGCAGTTACCCTAGAAAGGGACCTAACAATGAGCAGTTCTTC. It encodes CASSYPRKGPNNEQFF.